A selection of T cell receptor beta chains follows, all from one sample in a study of robustness of blood B and T cell sequencing. TCRdb used MiXCR to reprocess the PCR reads, holding one entry per CDR3 protein. The sample includes approximately 3,700 distinct CDR3 sequences, more than 50% of them seen just once. Sequenced sample: peripheral blood. These receptors originate from a human donor in good health. Each CDR3 is given with its conserved first and last residue. Fields, in order: J gene, D gene, clone size, V gene, CDR3 DNA, CDR3 protein. A D gene is named only where the DNA matches it firmly. Part of the rows lack a size; the others show once, few, many or a class for expanded clones.

J: TRBJ2-3
D: TRBD2
size: NA
V: TRBV10-3
DNA: TGTGCCACCTTAGCGGGGGCCCCAGATACGCAGTATTTT
CDR3: CATLAGAPDTQYF

J: TRBJ2-1
D: TRBD2
size: NA
V: TRBV20-1
DNA: TGCAGTGCTAGAATCCATAGCGGGGGAGGGAATGAGCAGTTCTTC
CDR3: CSARIHSGGGNEQFF

J: TRBJ1-2
D: NA
size: few
V: TRBV30
DNA: TGTGCCTGGGGGCCCCGTTATGGCTACACCTTC
CDR3: CAWGPRYGYTF

J: TRBJ1-2
D: NA
size: few
V: TRBV15
DNA: TGTGCCACCAGCAGAGATCACCGGGTGAGAGGGGACACCGGGAACTATGGCTACACCTTC
CDR3: CATSRDHRVRGDTGNYGYTF

J: TRBJ2-3
D: NA
size: few
V: TRBV2
DNA: TGTGCCAGCATAGGTATAAGTAGCACAGATACGCAGTATTTT
CDR3: CASIGISSTDTQYF

J: TRBJ1-2
D: NA
size: NA
V: TRBV30
DNA: TGTGCCTGGAGCTCATCGGGTTTCAACTATGGCTACACCTTC
CDR3: CAWSSSGFNYGYTF

J: TRBJ2-3
D: NA
size: NA
V: TRBV6-7
DNA: TGTGCCAGCAGTTACTCGAGGGCAGGGTCAGATACGCAGTATTTT
CDR3: CASSYSRAGSDTQYF

J: TRBJ2-3
D: TRBD1
size: NA
V: TRBV5-1
DNA: TGCGCCAGCAGCTTGACAGGGGGCGCAGATACGCAGTATTTT
CDR3: CASSLTGGADTQYF

J: TRBJ2-3
D: NA
size: few
V: TRBV29-1
DNA: TGCAGCGTTCGGGCGTCCTCTTCAGATACGCAGTATTTT
CDR3: CSVRASSSDTQYF

J: TRBJ1-1
D: NA
size: once
V: TRBV7-2
DNA: TGTGCCAGCAGCTTAGGGGCCGGGGGGGGCACTGAAGCTTTCTTT
CDR3: CASSLGAGGGTEAFF

J: TRBJ1-2
D: NA
size: few
V: TRBV6-1
DNA: TGTGCCAGCAGAACGGGGGTAATGGTCTTAGGCGGCTACACCTTC
CDR3: CASRTGVMVLGGYTF

J: TRBJ2-1
D: NA
size: once
V: TRBV29-1
DNA: TGCAGCCTTCGGACCACCTACAATGAGCAGTTCTTC
CDR3: CSLRTTYNEQFF

J: TRBJ2-3
D: TRBD1
size: NA
V: TRBV29-1
DNA: TGCAGCGGGTTAGGGGGCGACGGCCGCACAGATACGCAGTATTTT
CDR3: CSGLGGDGRTDTQYF

J: TRBJ2-5
D: TRBD1
size: NA
V: TRBV7-7
DNA: TGTGCCAGCAGTCTAATTGGGGGACAGGCCCAAGAGACCCAGTACTTC
CDR3: CASSLIGGQAQETQYF

J: TRBJ2-7
D: NA
size: few
V: TRBV29-1
DNA: TGCAGCGTTGGTCAGGGAGACTACGAGCAGTACTTC
CDR3: CSVGQGDYEQYF

J: TRBJ2-1
D: NA
size: once
V: TRBV15
DNA: TGTGCCACCAGAGAGGGTATTAACAATGAGCAGTTCTTC
CDR3: CATREGINNEQFF

J: TRBJ1-3
D: TRBD1
size: NA
V: TRBV11-1
DNA: TGTGCCAGCAGCCGTTATACTGGTCAGGGGGACATATATTTT
CDR3: CASSRYTGQGDIYF

J: TRBJ1-2
D: TRBD1
size: NA
V: TRBV20-1
DNA: TGCAGTGCGCCGGACAGGGTCTATGGCTACACCTTC
CDR3: CSAPDRVYGYTF

J: TRBJ1-2
D: TRBD1
size: NA
V: TRBV30
DNA: TGTGCCTGGAGTGTACAGGGGGTTAGGGGAAGGGTGACGGTCTATGGCTACACCTTC
CDR3: CAWSVQGVRGRVTVYGYTF

J: TRBJ2-3
D: TRBD2
size: NA
V: TRBV5-1
DNA: TGCGCCAGCAGCACCGGACTAGCGGGCACAGATACGCAGTATTTT
CDR3: CASSTGLAGTDTQYF

J: TRBJ2-2
D: TRBD1
size: NA
V: TRBV6-5
DNA: TGTGCCAGCAGTTCCCCCGGGACAGCCACCGGGGAGCTGTTTTTT
CDR3: CASSSPGTATGELFF

J: TRBJ1-5
D: TRBD1
size: NA
V: TRBV6-6
DNA: TGTGCCAGCAGTCCCGGGACAGGGATTCAGCCCCAGCATTTT
CDR3: CASSPGTGIQPQHF

J: TRBJ1-1
D: NA
size: few
V: TRBV6-1
DNA: TGTGCCAGCAGTCTCACCGACAAAACTGAAGCTTTCTTT
CDR3: CASSLTDKTEAFF

J: TRBJ1-1
D: TRBD1
size: NA
V: TRBV10-3
DNA: TGTGCCATCAGTGACCCCGGGACAGGGGGCCGAAGTTTGAACACTGAAGCTTTCTTT
CDR3: CAISDPGTGGRSLNTEAFF

J: TRBJ2-3
D: TRBD2
size: few
V: TRBV5-4
DNA: TGTGCCAGCAGCTTGAGCGGGGGGGCCGTGAGGAATACGCAGTATTTT
CDR3: CASSLSGGAVRNTQYF

J: TRBJ2-1
D: NA
size: NA
V: TRBV2
DNA: TGTGCCAGTGTGAGCGAGCTGCCTTACAATGAGCAGTTCTTC
CDR3: CASVSELPYNEQFF

J: TRBJ1-2
D: NA
size: large
V: TRBV2
DNA: TGTGCCAGCAGTGAGAGTAGGGAGGCGAGCAACTATGGCTACACCTTC
CDR3: CASSESREASNYGYTF

J: TRBJ1-1
D: NA
size: NA
V: TRBV20-1
DNA: TGCAGTGCTAGGGGAGGGGGGGGCGAGGCAAGAAACACTGAAGCTTTCTTT
CDR3: CSARGGGGEARNTEAFF

J: TRBJ2-3
D: TRBD1
size: few
V: TRBV6-1
DNA: TGTGCCAGCAGCCGAAAAAGACCGGGACAGGGGAGCACAGATACGCAGTATTTT
CDR3: CASSRKRPGQGSTDTQYF

J: TRBJ2-3
D: NA
size: NA
V: TRBV18
DNA: TGTGCCAGCTCACCATCTCGGCGGACGGGGAGCACAGATACGCAGTATTTT
CDR3: CASSPSRRTGSTDTQYF

J: TRBJ2-3
D: TRBD1
size: NA
V: TRBV6-5
DNA: TGTGCCAGCAGTTTCGGACAGGGGGGCACAGATACGCAGTATTTT
CDR3: CASSFGQGGTDTQYF

J: TRBJ2-1
D: NA
size: few
V: TRBV2
DNA: TGTGCCAGCAATACGGGCCCCTACAATGAGCAGTTCTTC
CDR3: CASNTGPYNEQFF

J: TRBJ1-5
D: TRBD1
size: NA
V: TRBV6-2/TRBV6-3
DNA: TGTGCCAGCAGCCGCGGACAGGGACTTGGGTACAATCAGCCCCAGCATTTT
CDR3: CASSRGQGLGYNQPQHF

J: TRBJ1-1
D: TRBD1
size: few
V: TRBV6-5
DNA: TGTGCCAGCAGTTACCTGCCGGGACAGCGGTCTTTTTACACTGAAGCTTTCTTT
CDR3: CASSYLPGQRSFYTEAFF

J: TRBJ1-1
D: NA
size: NA
V: TRBV30
DNA: TGTGCCTGGGTGGGAGGACTATATCTCGAGGACACTGAAGCTTTCTTT
CDR3: CAWVGGLYLEDTEAFF

J: TRBJ1-1
D: TRBD1
size: NA
V: TRBV18
DNA: TGTGCCAGCTCCCAGACAGGGGCCGCTGAAGCTTTCTTT
CDR3: CASSQTGAAEAFF

J: TRBJ2-1
D: NA
size: large
V: TRBV7-9
DNA: TGTGCCAGCGGCAATTCAAATGAGCAGTTCTTC
CDR3: CASGNSNEQFF

J: TRBJ1-1
D: TRBD1
size: NA
V: TRBV30
DNA: TGTGCCTGGAGTGGGGGTCAGGGGGTGAAAGCTTTCTTT
CDR3: CAWSGGQGVKAFF

J: TRBJ2-1
D: NA
size: NA
V: TRBV12-3/TRBV12-4
DNA: TGTGCCAGCACCAGGGATCGGGGGTCTCACAATGAGCAGTTCTTC
CDR3: CASTRDRGSHNEQFF

J: TRBJ1-6
D: NA
size: medium-sized
V: TRBV7-3
DNA: TGTGCCAGCAGCTTAACGGGCGGCTCAAATTCACCCCTCCACTTT
CDR3: CASSLTGGSNSPLHF

J: TRBJ2-7
D: NA
size: NA
V: TRBV21-1
DNA: TGTGCCAGCAGCACAAAGGGGTTTAAAGCGGGGCAAACCTACGAGCAGTACTTC
CDR3: CASSTKGFKAGQTYEQYF

J: TRBJ1-2
D: NA
size: few
V: TRBV20-1
DNA: TGCAGTGCCAACCTGGGGGCTATTGGCTACACCTTC
CDR3: CSANLGAIGYTF

J: TRBJ2-1
D: NA
size: few
V: TRBV4-2
DNA: TGTGCCAGCAGCCAAGATGCGGGGGCCTCCTACAATGAGCAGTTCTTC
CDR3: CASSQDAGASYNEQFF

J: TRBJ1-1
D: NA
size: few
V: TRBV15
DNA: TGTGCCACCAGCAGAGATGCGGCAGGGGCCTGGGGCACTGAAGCTTTCTTT
CDR3: CATSRDAAGAWGTEAFF

J: TRBJ2-2
D: NA
size: NA
V: TRBV20-1
DNA: TGCAGTGCTCACCGGGACGGACCGTACACCGGGGAGCTGTTTTTT
CDR3: CSAHRDGPYTGELFF

J: TRBJ2-6
D: NA
size: few
V: TRBV7-9
DNA: TGTGCCGGTACAGGGCAGAGCTCGATGGGGGCCAACGTCCTGACTTTC
CDR3: CAGTGQSSMGANVLTF

J: TRBJ2-4
D: TRBD1
size: NA
V: TRBV20-1
DNA: TGCAGTGCTCGACAGGGGGAAAACATTCAGTACTTC
CDR3: CSARQGENIQYF

J: TRBJ1-1
D: NA
size: NA
V: TRBV10-3
DNA: TGTGCCATCAGTGGAGGCACTGAAGCTTTCTTT
CDR3: CAISGGTEAFF

J: TRBJ2-1
D: NA
size: NA
V: TRBV24-1
DNA: TGTGCCACCAGTGATTCGCCGGCGTTTGTTGAGCAGTTCTTC
CDR3: CATSDSPAFVEQFF

J: TRBJ2-7
D: NA
size: NA
V: TRBV6-5
DNA: TGTGCCAGCAGTTACGAGCGGCCAAGCTCCTACGAGCAGTACTTC
CDR3: CASSYERPSSYEQYF

J: TRBJ1-2
D: TRBD1
size: NA
V: TRBV6-5
DNA: TGTGCCAGCAGTCGGGGGACAGGGGGCATAGGAGTCTATGGCTACACCTTC
CDR3: CASSRGTGGIGVYGYTF

J: TRBJ2-6
D: NA
size: NA
V: TRBV5-4
DNA: TGTGCCAGCAGCTACGCGTCTGGGGCCAACGTCCTGACTTTC
CDR3: CASSYASGANVLTF

J: TRBJ2-7
D: NA
size: NA
V: TRBV29-1
DNA: TGCAGCGTTGAAGTCCAGGGTACCTACGAGCAGTACTTC
CDR3: CSVEVQGTYEQYF

J: TRBJ2-1
D: TRBD1
size: NA
V: TRBV20-1
DNA: TGCAGTGCTAGCTTCCTCGGGACAGGGCAAAATGAGCAGTTCTTC
CDR3: CSASFLGTGQNEQFF

J: TRBJ1-1
D: NA
size: few
V: TRBV5-1
DNA: TGCGCCAGCAGCCCTGGAACTGAAGCTTTCTTT
CDR3: CASSPGTEAFF

J: TRBJ2-7
D: TRBD1
size: NA
V: TRBV5-1
DNA: TGCGCCAGCCGTCCTCCCGGGACAGGCCTCTACGAGCAGTACTTC
CDR3: CASRPPGTGLYEQYF

J: TRBJ2-2
D: NA
size: NA
V: TRBV5-6
DNA: TGTGCCAGCAGCTTCTCCGGGACCATCGGGGCCGGGGAGCTGTTTTTT
CDR3: CASSFSGTIGAGELFF

J: TRBJ1-6
D: NA
size: NA
V: TRBV7-9
DNA: TGTGCCAGCAGCTTGGGGGGCGGATCACCCCTCCACTTT
CDR3: CASSLGGGSPLHF

J: TRBJ2-3
D: NA
size: NA
V: TRBV5-1
DNA: TGCGCCAGCAGCTTGGACGGGGGCAAGGATACGCAGTATTTT
CDR3: CASSLDGGKDTQYF